The 26 T cell receptor beta chains listed next were all sequenced from one sample in a study of shared T cell receptors in the human thymus. The method was immunoSEQ multiplex PCR; TCRdb's version includes in-frame clones alone and lacks a portion of them. The sample shows roughly 660,000 clones, 70% to 90% of them seen only once. Separately, the same data were catalogued under a study of human thymus T cells.

Sequencing was done on a sample of thymocytes. The receptors originated from a boy younger than two with a congenital heart defect.

A remark on this clone: Other DNA sequences in this sample translate to the same CDR3. Written as DNA, the CDR3 is TGTGCCAGCAGCGCTGGACTGGCCTACGAGCAGTACTTC. Protein: CASSAGLAYEQYF. The rearrangement uses TRBV9 and TRBJ2-7; a possible D gene is TRBD2 (5 bases). Germline V gene sequence: CDR1 SGDLS, CDR2 YYNGEE. The CDR3 sequence is 13 residues long. The V end lost 3 bases, the J end lost 2 bases, and 9 bases lay between the germline ends.

The genes are TRBV30 and TRBJ2-2; TRBD2 agrees at 9 bases. The germline CDR1 and CDR2 sequences are GTSNPN and SVGIG (reference sequence). J lost 2 bases, V lost 0 bases, and 7 bases had no gene match. This CDR3 is 17 amino acids long. CDR3 coding DNA: TGTGCCTGGAGTGTAACCCGACTAGCGGATAACACCGGGGAGCTGTTTTTT. Its protein is CAWSVTRLADNTGELFF.

The chain uses TRBV7-9 and TRBJ2-7; 7 bases line up with TRBD2. Per germline, CDR1 SEHNR and CDR2 FQNEAQ (reference sequence). With V trimmed by 5 bases and J by 0 bases, 10 bases remained unmatched. The CDR3 covers 16 residues. CDR3: CASSGRDSGYSYEQYF. The CDR3 coding sequence is TGTGCCAGCAGCGGCCGGGATAGCGGGTACTCCTACGAGCAGTACTTC. The full variable domain, completed using reference TRBV7-9 and TRBJ2-7, is DTGVSQNPRHKITKRGQNVTFRCDPISEHNRLYWYRQTLGQGPEFLTYFQNEAQLEKSRLLSDRFSAERPKGSFSTLEIQRTEQGDSAMYLCASSGRDSGYSYEQYFGPGTRLTVT.

The chain recombines TRBV21-1 with TRBJ2-5; TRBD2 is taken as the D call from the table, unchecked against the DNA. TRBV21-1 is a pseudogene segment. This CDR3 has 14 amino acids. As DNA, the CDR3 is TGTGCCAGCAGCGAGCGTGGAGATCTGGAGACCCAGTACTTC. This encodes CASSERGDLETQYF.

The chain carries TRBV19 and TRBJ2-1, with 7 bases identical to TRBD1. The germline CDR1 and CDR2 sequences are LNHDA and SQIVND (reference sequence). CDR3 length equals 15 residues. The junction had 9 bases not matched to a gene; V was cut back by 5 bases and J by 5 bases. CDR3 sequence reads: CASSPDRKGNNEQFF. In nucleotides, the CDR3 is TGTGCCAGTAGTCCGGACAGGAAAGGGAACAATGAGCAGTTCTTC. Together with reference TRBV19 and TRBJ2-1, the CDR3 gives the full variable domain: DGGITQSPKYLFRKEGQNVTLSCEQNLNHDAMYWYRQDPGQGLRLIYYSQIVNDFQKGDIAEGYSVSREKKESFPLTVTSAQKNPTAFYLCASSPDRKGNNEQFFGPGTRLTVL.

The rearrangement uses TRBV4-3 and TRBJ2-7, with 13 bases matching TRBD2. The V and J ends lost 5 bases and 0 bases, in that order; junction bases with no gene match: 13. Looked up from germline, CDR1 is LGHNA and CDR2 is YSLEER. This CDR3 region has 19 residues. In DNA, the CDR3 is TGCGCCAGCAGCAAGAGTCTTCTGACTAGCGGGAGGATCTCCTACGAGCAGTACTTC. Amino acid sequence: CASSKSLLTSGRISYEQYF.

The chain uses TRBV6-5 and TRBJ2-2, with unresolved D. In germline, CDR1 is MNHEY, CDR2 SVGAGI. V was clipped by 2 bases and J by 6 bases, with 7 bases between them. CDR3 size: 13 residues. CDR3: CASSYRTAGELFF. For the CDR3, the DNA is TGTGCCAGCAGTTACCGTACGGCCGGGGAGCTGTTTTTT.

The chain employs TRBV15 and TRBJ1-3; D is unresolved. The V end lost 1 base, the J end lost 0 bases, and 22 bases lay between the germline ends. The CDR3 spans 20 residues. Germline values: CDR1 LNHNV, CDR2 YYDKDF (reference sequence). The CDR3 reads CATSRVRFGPRRGSGNTIYF. CDR3 in DNA: TGTGCCACCAGCAGAGTCCGATTCGGCCCACGAAGAGGCTCTGGAAACACCATATATTTT.

This sequence joins TRBV13 and TRBJ2-3; 7 bases map to TRBD2. CDR3 length equals 17 residues. The germline gives CDR1 PRHDT, CDR2 FYEKMQ (reference sequence). The V gene end was trimmed by 0 bases and the J gene end by 2 bases; junction bases not matched to a gene: 8. Here the CDR3 DNA reads TGTGCCAGCAGCTTAGGCCGGACTAGTGCCAACACAGATACGCAGTATTTT. Translated, it gives CASSLGRTSANTDTQYF.

V and J are TRBV5-1 and TRBJ2-7; 7 nucleotides agree with TRBD1. This CDR3 comprises 13 residues. V lost 4 bases and J lost 2; bases outside the gene matches: 3. The germline CDR1 and CDR2 sequences are SGHRS and YFSETQ. CDR3 DNA sequence: TGCGCCAGCAGCATGGGACAGCCCTACGAGCAGTACTTC. It is translated as CASSMGQPYEQYF.

The CDR3 nucleotides are TGTGCCAGCAGTTTCCAGGGTTACAATGAGCAGTTCTTC. Amino acid sequence: CASSFQGYNEQFF. V usage is TRBV6-6 and J usage is TRBJ2-1, with D tentatively TRBD1 (5 bases). Per germline, CDR1 MNHNY and CDR2 SVGAGI (reference sequence). Trimming stripped 4 bases from V and 4 bases from J, with 8 bases between. The CDR3 is made up of 13 amino acids.

The chain has TRBV7-2 and TRBJ2-2, with D possibly matching TRBD2 (5 bases). The V end was cut by 5 bases, the J end by 3 bases, with 13 bases between. This CDR3 has 15 residues. CDR1 and CDR2 from the germline V gene are SGHTA and FQGNSA. The CDR3, as DNA: TGTGCCAGCAGCCCCGACTACCAAGACACCGGGGAGCTGTTTTTT. It translates to CASSPDYQDTGELFF.

This clone has only a few counts. V usage is TRBV19 and J usage is TRBJ2-7; TRBD2 is a possible D gene (6 bases). Germline assignment: CDR1 LNHDA and CDR2 SQIVND (reference sequence). With 1 base removed from V and 5 bases from J, the gap between germline ends came to 15 bases. The CDR3 extends over 15 amino acids. The CDR3 here is CASSIGAPGENEQYF. DNA for the CDR3: TGTGCCAGTAGTATAGGGGCCCCGGGGGAGAACGAGCAGTACTTC.

The chain couples TRBV6-1 to TRBJ2-3; 9 nucleotides align to TRBD1. Germline V lookup: CDR1 MNHNS, CDR2 SASEGT. This CDR3 is built from 16 residues. Losses at the gene ends were 2 bases for V and 2 bases for J; bases not matched to a gene: 5. CDR3 amino acids: CASSESRQGDTDTQYF. The CDR3 DNA reads as TGTGCCAGCAGTGAATCCCGACAGGGGGACACAGATACGCAGTATTTT.

This clone was seen a few times. J is TRBJ2-5 and V is TRBV19; 10 nucleotides line up with TRBD1. Germline V gives CDR1 LNHDA, CDR2 SQIVND (reference sequence). The ends lost 5 bases at V and 3 bases at J; junction bases unmatched: 9. The length of the CDR3 is 16 residues. Here the CDR3 reads CASSLTSGTGEETQYF. The CDR3 region has the DNA TGTGCCAGTAGTCTCACTTCCGGGACAGGGGAAGAGACCCAGTACTTC.

The chain couples TRBV4-3 to TRBJ1-5, with unresolved D. There are 15 residues in the CDR3. Germline lookup yields CDR1 LGHNA and CDR2 YSLEER. The germline V and J ends were trimmed by 0 bases and 0 bases, with 6 bases remaining between them. Here the CDR3 reads CASSQERGSNQPQHF. The CDR3 coding sequence is TGCGCCAGCAGCCAAGAACGGGGTAGCAATCAGCCCCAGCATTTT.

This clone was counted once. The V and J genes are TRBV15 and TRBJ2-7; TRBD2 aligns across 13 bases. Germline CDR1 LNHNV, CDR2 YYDKDF (reference sequence). V lost 5 bases, J lost 6 bases, and 16 bases stayed unmatched. The CDR3 runs to 18 residues. The DNA of the CDR3 is TGTGCCACCAGCGGAAAACGGACTAGCGGGAGTCGGTTGGGCGAGCAGTACTTC. It yields the protein CATSGKRTSGSRLGEQYF. The variable domain in full, with the rest retrieved from reference TRBV15 and TRBJ2-7, is DAMVIQNPRYQVTQFGKPVTLSCSQTLNHNVMYWYQQKSSQAPKLLFHYYDKDFNNEADTPDNFQSRRPNTSFCFLDIRSPGLGDTAMYLCATSGKRTSGSRLGEQYFGPGTRLTVT.

The genes are TRBV5-6 and TRBJ2-2, with 9 bases identical to TRBD2. CDR3 length: 17 amino acids. Germline CDR1 reads SGHDT; CDR2 reads YYEEEE. J lost 2 bases, V lost 4 bases, and 9 bases had no gene match. CDR3 in DNA: TGTGCCAGCAGCAGACCCGGGACTAGCCGAAACACCGGGGAGCTGTTTTTT. Protein sequence: CASSRPGTSRNTGELFF.

V gene TRBV19 combines with J gene TRBJ1-5; TRBD1 aligns across 8 bases. The CDR3 covers 18 residues. The V gene end was trimmed by 3 bases and the J gene end by 0 bases; junction bases not matched to a gene: 10. The V gene's germline CDR1 is LNHDA and CDR2 SQIVND (reference sequence). CDR3: CASSITGQGRYSNQPQHF. The CDR3 nucleotides are TGTGCCAGTAGTATTACTGGACAGGGACGGTATAGCAATCAGCCCCAGCATTTT.

CDR3 sequence (DNA): TGTGCCTGGAGTGTACAGGGTTATTATAGCAATCAGCCCCAGCATTTT. Protein product: CAWSVQGYYSNQPQHF. The J gene is TRBJ1-5, the V gene TRBV30; D perhaps matches TRBD1 (6 bases). CDR3 size: 16 residues. The V end was cut by 0 bases, the J end by 0 bases, with 12 bases between. Germline assignment: CDR1 GTSNPN and CDR2 SVGIG (reference sequence). Full variable domain (remainder filled in from reference TRBV30 and TRBJ1-5): SQTIHQWPATLVQPVGSPLSLECTVEGTSNPNLYWYRQAAGRGLQLLFYSVGIGQISSEVPQNLSASRPQDRQFILSSKKLLLSDSGFYLCAWSVQGYYSNQPQHFGDGTRLSIL.

V usage is TRBV7-9 and J usage is TRBJ2-7, with D maybe TRBD2 (6 bases). Between the trimmed V and J ends, which lost 1 base and 0 bases, there was a span of 16 bases. Germline loops: CDR1 SEHNR, CDR2 FQNEAQ (reference sequence). The CDR3 is 17 amino acids. The DNA of the CDR3 is TGTGCCAGCAGCTTAGACGCCGGAGGGCTTAGCTCCTACGAGCAGTACTTC. Amino acid sequence: CASSLDAGGLSSYEQYF.

The chain carries TRBV5-1 and TRBJ2-7, with 9 nucleotides matching TRBD2. The CDR3 is made up of 17 amino acids. The junction had 7 bases not matched to a gene; V was cut back by 0 bases and J by 0 bases. CDR1 and CDR2 (germline): SGHRS, YFSETQ. The DNA for the CDR3 is TGCGCCAGCAGCTTGGATTCCGGGACTAGCTTCTCCTACGAGCAGTACTTC. Translating it yields CASSLDSGTSFSYEQYF. Full variable domain (rest looked up from reference TRBV5-1 and TRBJ2-7): KAGVTQTPRYLIKTRGQQVTLSCSPISGHRSVSWYQQTPGQGLQFLFEYFSETQRNKGNFPGRFSGRQFSNSRSEMNVSTLELGDSALYLCASSLDSGTSFSYEQYFGPGTRLTVT.

The chain carries TRBV29-1 and TRBJ2-2; D perhaps matches TRBD1 (6 bases). Germline loops: CDR1 SQVTM, CDR2 ANQGSEA. The CDR3 is 14 residues long. V lost 0 bases, J lost 7 bases, and 12 bases lay in between. This CDR3 reads CSVEEQGSSGELFF. CDR3 coding DNA: TGCAGCGTTGAAGAACAGGGTTCAAGCGGGGAGCTGTTTTTT.

V usage is TRBV6-5 and J usage is TRBJ1-2, with a weak D call TRBD1 (5 bases). CDR1 is MNHEY, CDR2 SVGAGI, per germline. The V end was cut by 4 bases, the J end by 2 bases, with 8 bases between. The CDR3 is 13 amino acids. CDR3 coding DNA: TGTGCCAGCAGTTCAGGGTTGAACTATGGCTACACCTTC. Its translation: CASSSGLNYGYTF.

The genes are TRBV4-3 and TRBJ2-1; 10 bases line up with TRBD2. The CDR3 runs 16 residues. The trim removed 6 bases at V and 8 bases at J, leaving 13 bases unmatched. Germline V gives CDR1 LGHNA, CDR2 YSLEER. The CDR3 loop is CASSPSGSAPGHEQFF. The CDR3 DNA reads TGCGCCAGCAGTCCTAGCGGGAGTGCCCCCGGTCATGAGCAGTTCTTC.

The rearrangement joins TRBV30 to TRBJ1-1; possible D gene TRBD1, 6 bases. The V gene lost 0 bases and the J gene lost 1 base, with 9 bases spanning the gap. This CDR3 region has 14 residues. Germline loops: CDR1 GTSNPN, CDR2 SVGIG (reference sequence). The CDR3 loop reads CAWSVDRTNTEAFF. CDR3 nucleotides: TGTGCCTGGAGTGTCGACAGGACGAACACTGAAGCTTTCTTT.